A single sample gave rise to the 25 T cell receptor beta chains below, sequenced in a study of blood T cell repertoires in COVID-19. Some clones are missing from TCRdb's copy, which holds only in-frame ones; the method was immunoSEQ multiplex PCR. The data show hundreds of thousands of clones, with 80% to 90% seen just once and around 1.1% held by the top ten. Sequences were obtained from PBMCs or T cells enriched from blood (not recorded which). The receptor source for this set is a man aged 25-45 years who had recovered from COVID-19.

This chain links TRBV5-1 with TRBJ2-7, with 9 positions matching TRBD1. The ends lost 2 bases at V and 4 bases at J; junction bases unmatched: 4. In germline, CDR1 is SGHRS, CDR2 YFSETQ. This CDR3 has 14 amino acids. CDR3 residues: CASSLPGQGYEQYF. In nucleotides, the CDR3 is TGCGCCAGCAGCTTACCGGGACAGGGTTACGAGCAGTACTTC.

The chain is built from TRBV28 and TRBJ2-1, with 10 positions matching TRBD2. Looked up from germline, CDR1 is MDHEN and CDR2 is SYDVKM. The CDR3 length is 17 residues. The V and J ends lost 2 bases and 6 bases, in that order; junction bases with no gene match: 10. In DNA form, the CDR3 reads TGTGCCAGCAGTTTAACCCCGCTAGCGGGAGTGGGCAATGAGCAGTTCTTC. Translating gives CASSLTPLAGVGNEQFF. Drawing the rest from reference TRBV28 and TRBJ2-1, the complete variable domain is DVKVTQSSRYLVKRTGEKVFLECVQDMDHENMFWYRQDPGLGLRLIYFSYDVKMKEKGDIPEGYSVSREKKERFSLILESASTNQTSMYLCASSLTPLAGVGNEQFFGPGTRLTVL.

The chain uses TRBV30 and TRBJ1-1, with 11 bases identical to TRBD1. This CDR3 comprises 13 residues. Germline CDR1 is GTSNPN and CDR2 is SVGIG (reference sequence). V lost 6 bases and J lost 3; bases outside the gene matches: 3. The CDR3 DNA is TGTGCCTGTATGGGACAGGGGGACACTGAAGCTTTCTTT. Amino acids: CACMGQGDTEAFF.

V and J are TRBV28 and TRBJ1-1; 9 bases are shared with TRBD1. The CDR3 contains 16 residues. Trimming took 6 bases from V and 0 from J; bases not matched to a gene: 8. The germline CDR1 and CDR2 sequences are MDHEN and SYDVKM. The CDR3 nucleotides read TGTGCCAGCAGCCAGCCGACAGGGGGGCTGAACACTGAAGCTTTCTTT. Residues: CASSQPTGGLNTEAFF.

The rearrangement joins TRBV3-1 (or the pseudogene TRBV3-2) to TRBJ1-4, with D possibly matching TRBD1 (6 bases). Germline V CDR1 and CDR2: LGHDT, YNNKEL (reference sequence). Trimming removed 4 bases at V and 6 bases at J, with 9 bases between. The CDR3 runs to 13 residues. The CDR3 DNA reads TGTGCCAGCAGCCCACAGGGCTATGAAAAACTGTTTTTT. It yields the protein CASSPQGYEKLFF.

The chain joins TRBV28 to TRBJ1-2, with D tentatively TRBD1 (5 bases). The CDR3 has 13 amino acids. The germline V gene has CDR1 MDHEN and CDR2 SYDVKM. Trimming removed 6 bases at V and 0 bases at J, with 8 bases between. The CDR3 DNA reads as TGTGCCAGCAGGCTGACAGCTAACTATGGCTACACCTTC. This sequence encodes CASRLTANYGYTF.

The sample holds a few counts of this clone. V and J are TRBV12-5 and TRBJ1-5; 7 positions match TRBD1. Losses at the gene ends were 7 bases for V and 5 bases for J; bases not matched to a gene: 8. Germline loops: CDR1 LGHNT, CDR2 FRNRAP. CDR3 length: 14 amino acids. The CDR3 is CASAPQGTDQPQHF. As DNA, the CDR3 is TGTGCTAGTGCCCCACAGGGGACGGATCAGCCCCAGCATTTT.

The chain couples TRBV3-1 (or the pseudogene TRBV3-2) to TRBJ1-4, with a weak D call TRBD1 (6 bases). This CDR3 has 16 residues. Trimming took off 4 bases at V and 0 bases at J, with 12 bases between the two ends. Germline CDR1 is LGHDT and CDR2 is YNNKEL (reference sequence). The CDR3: CASSRRRTATNEKLFF. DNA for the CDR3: TGTGCCAGCAGCCGACGTCGGACAGCAACTAATGAAAAACTGTTTTTT.

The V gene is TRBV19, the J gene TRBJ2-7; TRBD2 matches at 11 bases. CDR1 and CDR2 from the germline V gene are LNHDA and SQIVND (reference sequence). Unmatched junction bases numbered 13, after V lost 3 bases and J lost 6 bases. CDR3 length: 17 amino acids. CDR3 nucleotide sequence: TGTGCCAGTAGTATCCAGGTACTACTAGCGGGAGAATCCGAGCAGTACTTC. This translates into CASSIQVLLAGESEQYF.

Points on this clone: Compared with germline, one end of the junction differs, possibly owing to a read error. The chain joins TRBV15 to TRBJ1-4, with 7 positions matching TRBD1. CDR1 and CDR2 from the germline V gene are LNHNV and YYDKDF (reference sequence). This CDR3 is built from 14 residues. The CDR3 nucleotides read TGTGCCACCAGCCGAACAGGACAGGCTATACCAAGACTCTTT. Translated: CATSRTGQAIPRLF. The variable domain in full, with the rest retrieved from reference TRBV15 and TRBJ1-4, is DAMVIQNPRYQVTQFGKPVTLSCSQTLNHNVMYWYQQKSSQAPKLLFHYYDKDFNNEADTPDNFQSRRPNTSFCFLDIRSPGLGDTAMYLCATSRTGQAIPRLFGSGTQLSVL.

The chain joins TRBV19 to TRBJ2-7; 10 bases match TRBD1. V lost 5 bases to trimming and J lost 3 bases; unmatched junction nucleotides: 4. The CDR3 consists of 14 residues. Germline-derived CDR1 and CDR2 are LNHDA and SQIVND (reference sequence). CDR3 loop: CASSPGQGGYEQYF. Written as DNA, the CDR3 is TGTGCCAGTAGTCCCGGACAGGGGGGCTACGAGCAGTACTTC. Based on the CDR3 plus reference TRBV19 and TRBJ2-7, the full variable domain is DGGITQSPKYLFRKEGQNVTLSCEQNLNHDAMYWYRQDPGQGLRLIYYSQIVNDFQKGDIAEGYSVSREKKESFPLTVTSAQKNPTAFYLCASSPGQGGYEQYFGPGTRLTVT.

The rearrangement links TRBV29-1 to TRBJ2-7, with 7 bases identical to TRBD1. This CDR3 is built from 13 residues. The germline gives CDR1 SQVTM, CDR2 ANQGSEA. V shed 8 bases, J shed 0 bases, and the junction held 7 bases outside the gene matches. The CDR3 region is CSFQRQGSYEQYF. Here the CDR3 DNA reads TGCAGCTTCCAGAGACAGGGCTCCTACGAGCAGTACTTC.

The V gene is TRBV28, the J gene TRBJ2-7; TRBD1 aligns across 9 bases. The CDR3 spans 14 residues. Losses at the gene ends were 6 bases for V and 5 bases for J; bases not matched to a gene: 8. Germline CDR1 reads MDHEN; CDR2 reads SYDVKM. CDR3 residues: CASRLGTGRNEQYF. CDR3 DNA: TGTGCCAGCAGACTAGGGACAGGGAGAAACGAGCAGTACTTC.

CDR3 nucleotides: TGTGCCAGCAGCCCCCGTAGATCCTACGAGCAGTACTTC. It encodes CASSPRRSYEQYF. This chain links TRBV5-5 with TRBJ2-7, with D unresolved. From germline, CDR1 is SGHKS and CDR2 YYEKEE (reference sequence). Trimming pared 4 bases from V and 1 base from J, leaving 9 bases between. This CDR3 is 13 amino acids long.

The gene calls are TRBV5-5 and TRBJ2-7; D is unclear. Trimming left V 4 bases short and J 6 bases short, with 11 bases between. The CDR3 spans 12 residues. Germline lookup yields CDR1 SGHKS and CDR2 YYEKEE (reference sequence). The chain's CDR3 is CASSLHMAEQYF. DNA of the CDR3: TGTGCCAGCAGCCTTCACATGGCCGAGCAGTACTTC.

This CDR3 reads CASSLVASGEQYF. The DNA for the CDR3 is TGTGCCAGCAGTTTAGTAGCTAGCGGCGAGCAGTACTTC. The chain combines TRBV12-3 or TRBV12-4 with TRBJ2-7; 7 nucleotides line up with TRBD2. This CDR3 has 13 residues. V lost 1 base, J lost 6 bases, and 3 bases stayed unmatched.

CDR3: CASSPPGLAGEQDTQYF. The CDR3 coding sequence is TGTGCCAGCAGCCCCCCGGGACTAGCGGGAGAGCAAGATACGCAGTATTTT. The chain carries TRBV28 and TRBJ2-3, with 14 bases aligning to TRBD2. The junction had 10 bases not matched to a gene; V was cut back by 6 bases and J by 5 bases. Germline V gene sequence: CDR1 MDHEN, CDR2 SYDVKM. The CDR3 runs 17 residues.

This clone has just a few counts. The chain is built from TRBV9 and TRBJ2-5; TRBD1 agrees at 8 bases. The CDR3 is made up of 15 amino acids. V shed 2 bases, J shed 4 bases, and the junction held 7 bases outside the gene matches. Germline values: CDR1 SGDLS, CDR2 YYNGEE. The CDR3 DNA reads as TGTGCCAGCAGCGTGACAGGGGCTCAGGGAGAGACCCAGTACTTC. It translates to CASSVTGAQGETQYF.

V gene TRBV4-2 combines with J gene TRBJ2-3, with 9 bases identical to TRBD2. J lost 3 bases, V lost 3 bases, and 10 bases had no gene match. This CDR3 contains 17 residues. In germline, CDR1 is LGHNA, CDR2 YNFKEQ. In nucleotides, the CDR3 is TGTGCCAGCAGCCAGAGGTTAGCGGGAGTTTGGACAGATACGCAGTATTTT. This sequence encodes CASSQRLAGVWTDTQYF.

In nucleotides, the CDR3 is TGTGCCAGAAACCTTCCAGGGAACTACAATGAGCAGTTCTTC. Its protein is CARNLPGNYNEQFF. V usage is TRBV2 and J usage is TRBJ2-1; D may be TRBD1 (5 bases). The CDR3 runs to 14 residues. Trimming cost V 9 bases and J 3 bases, with 15 bases left between them. In germline, CDR1 is SNHLY, CDR2 FYNNEI.

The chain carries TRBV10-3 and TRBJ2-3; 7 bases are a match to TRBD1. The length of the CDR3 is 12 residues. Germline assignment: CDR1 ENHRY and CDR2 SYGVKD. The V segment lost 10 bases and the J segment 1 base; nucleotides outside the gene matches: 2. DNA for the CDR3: TGTGCCACAGGACAGGGCACAGATACGCAGTATTTT. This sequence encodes CATGQGTDTQYF.

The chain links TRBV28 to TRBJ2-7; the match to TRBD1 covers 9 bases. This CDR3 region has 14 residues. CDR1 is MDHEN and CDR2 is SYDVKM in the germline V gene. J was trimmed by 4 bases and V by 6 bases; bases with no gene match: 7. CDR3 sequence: CASRRGTGSYEQYF. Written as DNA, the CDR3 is TGTGCCAGCAGGAGGGGGACAGGGAGTTACGAGCAGTACTTC. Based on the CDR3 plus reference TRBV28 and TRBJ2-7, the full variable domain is DVKVTQSSRYLVKRTGEKVFLECVQDMDHENMFWYRQDPGLGLRLIYFSYDVKMKEKGDIPEGYSVSREKKERFSLILESASTNQTSMYLCASRRGTGSYEQYFGPGTRLTVT.

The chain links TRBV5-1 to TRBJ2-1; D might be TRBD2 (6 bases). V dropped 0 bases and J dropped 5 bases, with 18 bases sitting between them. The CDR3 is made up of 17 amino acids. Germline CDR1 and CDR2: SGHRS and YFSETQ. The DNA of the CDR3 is TGCGCCAGCAGCTTGGATTCTGCGTATACGGGGGACAATGAGCAGTTCTTC. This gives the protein CASSLDSAYTGDNEQFF.

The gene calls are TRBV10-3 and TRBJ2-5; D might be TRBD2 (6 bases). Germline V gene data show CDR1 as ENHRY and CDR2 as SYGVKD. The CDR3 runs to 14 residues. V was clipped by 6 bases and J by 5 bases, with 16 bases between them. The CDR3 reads CAISAGTAGETQYF. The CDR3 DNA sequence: TGTGCCATCAGCGCCGGGACGGCGGGGGAGACCCAGTACTTC.

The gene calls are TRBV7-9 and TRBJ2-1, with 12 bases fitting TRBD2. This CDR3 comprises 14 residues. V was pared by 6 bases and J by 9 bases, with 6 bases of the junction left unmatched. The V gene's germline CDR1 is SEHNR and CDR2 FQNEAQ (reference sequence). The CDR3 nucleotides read TGTGCCAGCAGACTGACTAGCGGGAGAACTGAGCAGTTCTTC. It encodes CASRLTSGRTEQFF.